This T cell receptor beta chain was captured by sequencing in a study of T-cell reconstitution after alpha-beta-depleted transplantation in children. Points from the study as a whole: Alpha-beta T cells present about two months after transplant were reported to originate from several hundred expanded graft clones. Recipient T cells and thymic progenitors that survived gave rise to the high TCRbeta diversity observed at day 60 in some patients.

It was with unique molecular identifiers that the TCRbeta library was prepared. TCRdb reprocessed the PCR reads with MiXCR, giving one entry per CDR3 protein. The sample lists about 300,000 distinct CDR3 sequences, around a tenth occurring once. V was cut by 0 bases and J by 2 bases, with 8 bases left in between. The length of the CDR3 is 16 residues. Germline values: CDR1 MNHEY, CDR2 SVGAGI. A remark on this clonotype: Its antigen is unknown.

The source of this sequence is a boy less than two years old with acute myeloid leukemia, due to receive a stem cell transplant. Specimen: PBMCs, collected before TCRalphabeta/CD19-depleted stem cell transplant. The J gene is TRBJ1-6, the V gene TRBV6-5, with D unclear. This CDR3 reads CASSYSVNTYNSPLHF. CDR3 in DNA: TGTGCCAGCAGTTACTCCGTGAACACCTATAATTCACCCCTCCACTTT.